One and the same sample provided the 16 T cell receptor beta chains below, sequenced in a study of CD8 T cells in ankylosing spondylitis. TCRdb fed the 5' RACE reads into MiXCR, producing one record per CDR3 protein. The table records about 250,000 distinct CDR3 sequences, 20% to 30% of them present only once. Sequencing used blood, either unsorted or a sorted T cell fraction (not recorded which). These receptor sequences come from a male donor with ankylosing spondylitis or in good health (not recorded which).

The V gene is TRBV28, the J gene TRBJ2-7; D might be TRBD1 or TRBD2, each matching 5 bases. Germline values: CDR1 MDHEN, CDR2 SYDVKM. The CDR3 consists of 15 residues. Between the trimmed V and J ends, which lost 4 bases and 2 bases, there was a span of 15 bases. CDR3 bases: TGTGCCAGCAGTTCAGCCGGGACGGACGCCTACGAGCAGTACTTC. This encodes CASSSAGTDAYEQYF.

This clonotype was seen a handful of times. V and J are TRBV29-1 and TRBJ2-1; D gene unclear. The V end was cut by 4 bases, the J end by 9 bases, with 16 bases between. Germline V gene lookup returns CDR1 SQVTM and CDR2 ANQGSEA. The CDR3 covers 13 residues. This chain's CDR3 is CSVVGFLDAEQFF. The CDR3, as DNA: TGCAGCGTTGTGGGGTTTTTGGACGCTGAGCAGTTCTTC.

This clonotype was counted at least ten times. This chain connects TRBV10-3 to TRBJ2-7; 9 positions agree with TRBD1. J gave up 5 bases and V 10 bases, and 12 bases lay outside the gene matches. In germline, CDR1 is ENHRY, CDR2 SYGVKD. CDR3 length equals 14 residues. The CDR3 sequence: CATRGTGRKHEQYF. CDR3 DNA: TGTGCCACAAGAGGGACAGGGAGGAAACACGAGCAGTACTTC.

The chain carries TRBV10-3 and TRBJ2-1; no clear D gene. The CDR3 spans 16 residues. Trimming shortened V by 7 bases and J by 0 bases, and 16 bases separated the two germline ends. Germline-derived CDR1 and CDR2 are ENHRY and SYGVKD. DNA of the CDR3: TGTGCCATCAACACCCCAGGAAGGGACTCCTACAATGAGCAGTTCTTC. Translated, it gives CAINTPGRDSYNEQFF.

Ten or more counts support this clonotype. This sequence joins TRBV5-1 and TRBJ2-1; D unresolved. Trimming took 2 bases from V and 4 from J, leaving 7 bases between them. Germline V lookup: CDR1 SGHRS, CDR2 YFSETQ. The CDR3 runs to 13 residues. DNA for the CDR3: TGCGCCAGCAGCTTCTTAACTTACAATGAGCAGTTCTTC. Translating it yields CASSFLTYNEQFF.

This clonotype has more than one count but fewer than ten. As DNA, the CDR3 is TGCGCCAGCAGCCAGGGACAGGGGGACAGTTCACCCCTCCACTTT. Translating gives CASSQGQGDSSPLHF. The chain uses TRBV4-1 and TRBJ1-6; 11 nucleotides agree with TRBD1. The CDR3 runs 15 residues. V lost 3 bases and J lost 9; bases outside the gene matches: 4. Germline CDR1 reads MGHRA; CDR2 reads YSYEKL.

This clonotype has more than one count but fewer than ten. This rearrangement joins TRBV20-1 to TRBJ2-1, with 7 bases matching TRBD1. The length of the CDR3 is 14 residues. The V segment lost 6 bases and the J segment 1 base; nucleotides outside the gene matches: 6. Germline V gene sequence: CDR1 DFQATT, CDR2 SNEGSKA (reference sequence). The CDR3 bases are TGCAGTGCCAGGGGGTCGTCTTCCTACAATGAGCAGTTCTTC. Translated, it gives CSARGSSSYNEQFF.

V and J are TRBV6-1 and TRBJ2-1, with D maybe TRBD2 (6 bases). Germline V gene sequence: CDR1 MNHNS, CDR2 SASEGT. Trimming left V 6 bases short and J 5 bases short, with 20 bases between. CDR3 length equals 16 residues. The CDR3 here is CASRETSGRINNEQFF. DNA for the CDR3: TGTGCCAGCAGGGAGACCAGCGGGCGCATTAACAATGAGCAGTTCTTC.

In its sample, this clonotype was seen many times. An end of the junction does not agree with germline; a read error may underlie this. J is TRBJ2-7 and V is TRBV6-1; D possibly corresponds to TRBD1 (6 bases). From germline, CDR1 is MNHNS and CDR2 SASEGT. The CDR3 extends over 11 amino acids. The CDR3 bases are TGTGCCAGCAGTGAAGAGGACAGCCGTTGGTTC. This codes for CASSEEDSRWF.

In regard to this clonotype: This may stem from a read error, because a much larger clone lies one nucleotide away. The missing conserved phenylalanine or tryptophan at the end of this CDR3 makes a read error likely. The J gene is TRBJ2-1, the V gene TRBV29-1; 14 bases line up with TRBD2. Germline trimming cut 7 bases from V and 9 bases from J; bases unmatched to any gene: 11. The germline gives CDR1 SQVTM, CDR2 ANQGSEA. This CDR3 is 15 amino acids long. CDR3 amino acids: CSGSGTSGGGGEQFL. CDR3 coding DNA: TGCAGCGGCTCCGGGACTAGCGGGGGAGGCGGTGAGCAGTTCCTC.

V gene TRBV20-1 combines with J gene TRBJ2-6, with TRBD1 matching over 9 bases. Trimming removed 3 bases from V and 2 bases from J; junction bases left unmatched: 5. There are 16 residues in the CDR3. From germline, CDR1 is DFQATT and CDR2 SNEGSKA (reference sequence). The CDR3, as DNA: TGCAGTGCTAGTGGACAGGGGATTACTGGGGCCAACGTCCTGACTTTC. This codes for CSASGQGITGANVLTF.

At least ten counts were recorded for this clonotype. This rearrangement joins TRBV12-3 or TRBV12-4 to TRBJ2-3, with D maybe TRBD1 (6 bases). This CDR3 has 15 residues. The V end lost 1 base, the J end lost 1 base, and 9 bases lay between the germline ends. CDR3 sequence: CASSLGGRGTDTQYF. The CDR3 coding sequence is TGTGCCAGCAGTTTAGGGGGGCGAGGCACAGATACGCAGTATTTT.

This clonotype was observed many times. The chain has TRBV6-5 and TRBJ2-7; D perhaps matches TRBD1 (7 bases). The CDR3 is made up of 15 amino acids. Germline CDR1 is MNHEY and CDR2 is SVGAGI. V gave up 2 bases and J gave up 0 bases, with 11 bases separating them. CDR3 coding DNA: TGTGCCAGCAGTTACCGGGGGACAGTCTCCTACGAGCAGTACTTC. Translated: CASSYRGTVSYEQYF.

Written as DNA, the CDR3 is TGTGCCAGTACTACAGGGTGGGCTTCACCCCTCCACTTT. It encodes CASTTGWASPLHF. This chain links TRBV12-3 or TRBV12-4 with TRBJ1-6; D perhaps matches TRBD1 (6 bases). The CDR3 totals 13 residues. V was clipped by 9 bases and J by 9 bases, with 15 bases between them.

This clonotype was seen more than once but under ten times. The V and J genes are TRBV20-1 and TRBJ2-3, with 10 bases identical to TRBD1. This CDR3 is 16 amino acids long. Looked up from germline, CDR1 is DFQATT and CDR2 is SNEGSKA (reference sequence). J lost 2 bases, V lost 6 bases, and 11 bases had no gene match. The chain's CDR3 is CSALQWGTGATDTQYF. The DNA of the CDR3 is TGCAGTGCCTTACAATGGGGGACAGGGGCCACAGATACGCAGTATTTT.

The rearrangement joins TRBV18 to TRBJ2-7, with 7 bases aligning to TRBD1. Germline CDR1 and CDR2: KGHSH and LQKENI. Trimming removed 5 bases from V and 1 base from J; junction bases left unmatched: 2. The CDR3 is 13 amino acids. In nucleotides, the CDR3 is TGTGCCAGCTCAGTGGACAGGTCCTACGAGCAGTACTTC. Protein product: CASSVDRSYEQYF.